A single sample is the source of the 27 T cell receptor beta chains below, sequenced in a study of blood T cell repertoires in COVID-19. The protocol was immunoSEQ multiplex PCR, while the TCRdb copy is restricted to in-frame clones and leaves out a portion. The profile covers some 300,000 clones, with roughly 90% appearing a single time and approximately 4.3% taken by the ten largest. Material for sequencing was PBMCs or T cells enriched from blood (not recorded which). All receptors derive from a woman between 18 and 29 years old with acute COVID-19.

This clone was detected once. At the DNA level, this CDR3 is encoded by other sequences in the same sample as well. The genes are TRBV18 and TRBJ1-1, with a tentative D call TRBD1 (5 bases). Trimming pared 3 bases from V and 5 bases from J, leaving 7 bases between. This CDR3 comprises 12 residues. CDR1 is KGHSH, CDR2 LQKENI, per germline. Here the CDR3 DNA reads TGTGCCAGCTCACCCAGGGATACTGAAGCTTTCTTT. Translation: CASSPRDTEAFF.

The chain links TRBV10-3 to TRBJ1-1, with 7 bases that match TRBD1. Germline CDR1 reads ENHRY; CDR2 reads SYGVKD. V was clipped by 0 bases and J by 5 bases; unmatched bases: 9. The CDR3 extends over 16 amino acids. The CDR3 sequence: CAISESVDREDTEAFF. The CDR3 coding sequence is TGTGCCATCAGTGAGTCGGTAGACAGGGAGGATACTGAAGCTTTCTTT.

This clone was counted only a few times. This sample also contains other DNA sequences that code for the same CDR3. The chain has TRBV20-1 and TRBJ2-1; D possibly corresponds to TRBD2 (7 bases). V lost 6 bases and J lost 10, with 10 bases in between. The CDR3 consists of 10 residues. In germline, CDR1 is DFQATT, CDR2 SNEGSKA (reference sequence). DNA of the CDR3: TGCAGTGCGGGGAGGGGGGAGCAGTTCTTC. Translation gives CSAGRGEQFF.

The chain couples TRBV10-3 to TRBJ1-1; 8 bases agree with TRBD1. Unmatched junction bases numbered 4, after V lost 4 bases and J lost 3 bases. The CDR3 is 14 amino acids. The V gene's germline CDR1 is ENHRY and CDR2 SYGVKD. The CDR3 sequence is CAISGQGLDTEAFF. The CDR3 region has the DNA TGTGCCATCAGTGGACAGGGGCTCGACACTGAAGCTTTCTTT.

The V and J genes are TRBV27 and TRBJ1-5; 8 nucleotides match TRBD1. V gave up 4 bases and J gave up 4 bases; unmatched junction bases: 9. From germline, CDR1 is MNHEY and CDR2 SMNVEV (reference sequence). The CDR3 runs to 16 residues. Here the CDR3 reads CASSSQQGAENQPQHF. The CDR3 region has the DNA TGTGCCAGCAGTTCTCAGCAGGGGGCCGAAAATCAGCCCCAGCATTTT.

A note on this clone: This CDR3 is also generated by other DNA sequences in the sample. The chain couples TRBV19 to TRBJ1-2; 7 nucleotides agree with TRBD1. The CDR3 covers 15 residues. Germline V lookup: CDR1 LNHDA, CDR2 SQIVND (reference sequence). The V and J ends lost 0 bases and 4 bases, in that order; junction bases with no gene match: 5. As DNA, the CDR3 is TGTGCCAGTAGTATAGATAGGGGGCAGGGCTATGGCTACACCTTC. It translates to CASSIDRGQGYGYTF. Variable domain in full (rest from reference TRBV19 and TRBJ1-2): DGGITQSPKYLFRKEGQNVTLSCEQNLNHDAMYWYRQDPGQGLRLIYYSQIVNDFQKGDIAEGYSVSREKKESFPLTVTSAQKNPTAFYLCASSIDRGQGYGYTFGSGTRLTVV.

The chain uses TRBV18 and TRBJ1-2, with D uncertain. V was trimmed by 3 bases and J by 4 bases, leaving 15 bases between them. CDR3 length equals 15 residues. The germline CDR1 and CDR2 sequences are KGHSH and LQKENI. Here the CDR3 reads CASSPEWRETYGYTF. In DNA form, the CDR3 reads TGTGCCAGCTCACCGGAGTGGCGGGAGACCTATGGCTACACCTTC.

J is TRBJ1-3 and V is TRBV7-9, with a possible D match to TRBD1 (5 bases). This CDR3 is built from 15 residues. V was clipped by 5 bases and J by 4 bases, with 15 bases between them. Germline CDR1 is SEHNR and CDR2 is FQNEAQ (reference sequence). DNA of the CDR3: TGTGCCAGCAGCGCGTCGGGGACTCAAGGAAACACCATATATTTT. The encoded protein is CASSASGTQGNTIYF.

This rearrangement joins TRBV11-2 to TRBJ2-3, with D possibly matching TRBD1 (5 bases). CDR1 is SGHAT and CDR2 is FQNNGV in the germline V gene. CDR3 size: 15 residues. Trimming removed 5 bases from V and 0 bases from J, with 12 bases in between. CDR3 in DNA: TGTGCCAGCAGCGTCCCTGCAGGGAGCACAGATACGCAGTATTTT. Protein product: CASSVPAGSTDTQYF.

This chain uses TRBV5-1 with TRBJ2-5; 16 bases are a match to TRBD2. Looked up from germline, CDR1 is SGHRS and CDR2 is YFSETQ. With 3 bases clipped from V and 5 bases from J, the junction kept 7 bases outside the gene matches. This CDR3 contains 17 residues. The CDR3 sequence: CASSSGLAGGAWETQYF. DNA for the CDR3: TGCGCCAGCAGCTCGGGACTAGCGGGAGGGGCGTGGGAGACCCAGTACTTC.

DNA of the CDR3: TGTGCCAGTAGTATCCGGGCTAGCGGGAGATCGGATACGCAGTATTTT. This gives the protein CASSIRASGRSDTQYF. This rearrangement joins TRBV19 to TRBJ2-3; TRBD2 matches at 10 bases. The CDR3 is 16 residues long. V was clipped by 3 bases and J by 6 bases; unmatched bases: 9. Per the germline V gene, CDR1 is LNHDA and CDR2 is SQIVND (reference sequence).

The rearrangement links TRBV5-4 to TRBJ2-7; D possibly corresponds to TRBD2 (7 bases). Germline assignment: CDR1 SGHNT and CDR2 YYREEE (reference sequence). The CDR3 has 14 amino acids. V was pared by 4 bases and J by 7 bases, with 18 bases between. As DNA, the CDR3 is TGTGCCAGCAGCACGGGGGGACACCCCTGGGAGCAGTACTTC. Its translation is CASSTGGHPWEQYF. Filled out from reference TRBV5-4 and TRBJ2-7, the complete variable domain reads ETGVTQSPTHLIKTRGQQVTLRCSSQSGHNTVSWYQQALGQGPQFIFQYYREEENGRGNFPPRFSGLQFPNYSSELNVNALELDDSALYLCASSTGGHPWEQYFGPGTRLTVT.

The chain couples TRBV19 to TRBJ2-7; maybe TRBD1 (5 bases). CDR1 LNHDA and CDR2 SQIVND come from the germline V gene (reference sequence). The CDR3 length is 14 residues. V lost 2 bases and J 0 bases, leaving 8 bases between the germline ends. This CDR3 reads CASSISRDSYEQYF. CDR3 in DNA: TGTGCCAGTAGTATATCCAGGGACTCCTACGAGCAGTACTTC.

The V gene is TRBV7-8, the J gene TRBJ1-4; no clear D. CDR1 and CDR2 (germline): SGHVS, FQNEAQ. The length of the CDR3 is 14 residues. V was trimmed by 2 bases and J by 0 bases, leaving 4 bases between them. DNA of the CDR3: TGTGCCAGCAGCTTAATATCAACTAATGAAAAACTGTTTTTT. This codes for CASSLISTNEKLFF.

The CDR3 DNA sequence: TGTGCCAGCCGGGGAGAGCTGAACACTGAAGCTTTCTTT. Protein: CASRGELNTEAFF. The chain has TRBV6-5 and TRBJ1-1, with D hard to call. CDR1 is MNHEY and CDR2 is SVGAGI in the germline V gene. Deletions cut 8 bases from V and 0 bases from J, with 10 bases between. This CDR3 has 13 amino acids.

The J gene is TRBJ1-1, the V gene TRBV27; D might be TRBD1 (5 bases). There are 14 residues in the CDR3. V lost 9 bases to trimming and J lost 4 bases, with 18 bases between them. Germline V lookup: CDR1 MNHEY, CDR2 SMNVEV (reference sequence). CDR3 loop: CASGTQRGSTEAFF. CDR3 nucleotide sequence: TGTGCCAGTGGGACTCAGAGAGGATCCACTGAAGCTTTCTTT.

The J gene is TRBJ2-1, the V gene TRBV6-1; the match to TRBD1 covers 12 bases. The germline CDR1 and CDR2 sequences are MNHNS and SASEGT. The CDR3 covers 15 residues. V trimming: 3 bases; J trimming: 7 bases; junction bases outside the gene matches: 4. CDR3 DNA sequence: TGTGCCAGCAGTGATGGGGGACAGGGGGCGAATGAGCAGTTCTTC. Amino acid sequence: CASSDGGQGANEQFF.

V is TRBV28 and J is TRBJ1-1; tentative D call: TRBD1 (6 bases). The CDR3 length is 17 residues. Germline CDR1 is MDHEN and CDR2 is SYDVKM. V lost 8 bases to trimming and J lost 3 bases, with 25 bases between them. The CDR3 sequence: CASADLPPAGVDTEAFF. The CDR3 nucleotides read TGTGCCAGCGCCGATCTCCCCCCGGCAGGGGTGGACACTGAAGCTTTCTTT.

Notes on this clone: A read error may account for a junction end that differs from germline. The rearrangement joins TRBV7-7 to TRBJ2-1; 7 nucleotides align to TRBD2. CDR1 and CDR2 (germline): SSHAT, FNYEAQ (reference sequence). This CDR3 spans 13 amino acids. DNA for the CDR3: TGTGCTAGCAGCGCCGGGACTACCAATGAGCAGTTCTTC. This translates into CASSAGTTNEQFF.

This chain connects TRBV2 to TRBJ1-5, with 8 bases lining up with TRBD1. The trim removed 4 bases at V and 0 bases at J, leaving 11 bases unmatched. Germline V CDR1 and CDR2: SNHLY, FYNNEI. The CDR3 loop spans 18 amino acids. The DNA for the CDR3 is TGTGCCAGCAGTGCCCCAGGGGGCGAGGATTATAGCAATCAGCCCCAGCATTTT. It translates to CASSAPGGEDYSNQPQHF.

The genes are TRBV7-9 and TRBJ1-1; D is unresolved. Germline CDR1 SEHNR, CDR2 FQNEAQ (reference sequence). There are 12 residues in the CDR3. V lost 1 base and J 7 bases, leaving 7 bases between the germline ends. The CDR3 sequence: CASSLGDNEAFF. The CDR3 coding sequence is TGTGCCAGCAGCTTAGGCGACAATGAAGCTTTCTTT.

The chain uses TRBV10-3 and TRBJ1-5; TRBD1 agrees at 8 bases. Losses at the gene ends were 6 bases for V and 2 bases for J; bases not matched to a gene: 6. Germline V CDR1 and CDR2: ENHRY, SYGVKD. CDR3 size: 15 residues. CDR3 sequence reads: CAIRNPQGGNQPQHF. DNA for the CDR3: TGTGCCATCAGGAACCCACAGGGGGGCAATCAGCCCCAGCATTTT.

This chain connects TRBV18 to TRBJ1-3; 10 nucleotides match TRBD1. Trimming at V came to 3 bases and at J to 1 base, leaving 6 bases not matched to a gene. Germline V gene data show CDR1 as KGHSH and CDR2 as LQKENI. The CDR3 totals 17 residues. CDR3 DNA sequence: TGTGCCAGCTCACCGACCATGGGACAGGGGTCTGGAAACACCATATATTTT. Its protein is CASSPTMGQGSGNTIYF.

The chain couples TRBV11-3 to TRBJ2-1; TRBD1 is a possible D gene (6 bases). Germline V gene data show CDR1 as SGHNT and CDR2 as YENEEA. The CDR3 is made up of 16 amino acids. V gave up 6 bases and J gave up 5 bases, with 20 bases separating them. Here the CDR3 reads CASSSDLWDKDNEQFF. CDR3 DNA sequence: TGTGCCAGCAGTTCAGACCTGTGGGACAAGGACAATGAGCAGTTCTTC.

Notes on this clone: The junction and the germline gene differ at one end; a read error may be behind it. The rearrangement uses TRBV6-1 and TRBJ2-1; 8 nucleotides align to TRBD2. Germline loops: CDR1 MNHNS, CDR2 SASEGT. The CDR3 covers 16 residues. The CDR3 spells CASSVGSGVSYNERFF. The CDR3 DNA reads TGTGCCAGCAGTGTGGGTAGCGGGGTCTCCTACAATGAGCGGTTCTTC.

V and J are TRBV18 and TRBJ2-3; TRBD2 matches 7 bases. Germline CDR1 and CDR2: KGHSH and LQKENI. This CDR3 comprises 16 residues. V lost 0 bases and J lost 1; bases outside the gene matches: 4. The CDR3, as DNA: TGTGCCAGCTCACCACCGCAGGCGGGAGGCACAGATACGCAGTATTTT. As protein: CASSPPQAGGTDTQYF.

This chain links TRBV7-9 with TRBJ1-3; tentatively, D is TRBD1 (5 bases). The CDR3 extends over 14 amino acids. Trimming took 2 bases from V and 2 from J, leaving 7 bases between them. CDR1 is SEHNR and CDR2 is FQNEAQ in the germline V gene (reference sequence). CDR3 sequence (DNA): TGTGCCAGCAGCTTACAGGGAACTGGAAACACCATATATTTT. This translates into CASSLQGTGNTIYF. The full variable domain, in which reference TRBV7-9 and TRBJ1-3 provide the parts outside the CDR3, is DTGVSQNPRHKITKRGQNVTFRCDPISEHNRLYWYRQTLGQGPEFLTYFQNEAQLEKSRLLSDRFSAERPKGSFSTLEIQRTEQGDSAMYLCASSLQGTGNTIYFGEGSWLTVV.